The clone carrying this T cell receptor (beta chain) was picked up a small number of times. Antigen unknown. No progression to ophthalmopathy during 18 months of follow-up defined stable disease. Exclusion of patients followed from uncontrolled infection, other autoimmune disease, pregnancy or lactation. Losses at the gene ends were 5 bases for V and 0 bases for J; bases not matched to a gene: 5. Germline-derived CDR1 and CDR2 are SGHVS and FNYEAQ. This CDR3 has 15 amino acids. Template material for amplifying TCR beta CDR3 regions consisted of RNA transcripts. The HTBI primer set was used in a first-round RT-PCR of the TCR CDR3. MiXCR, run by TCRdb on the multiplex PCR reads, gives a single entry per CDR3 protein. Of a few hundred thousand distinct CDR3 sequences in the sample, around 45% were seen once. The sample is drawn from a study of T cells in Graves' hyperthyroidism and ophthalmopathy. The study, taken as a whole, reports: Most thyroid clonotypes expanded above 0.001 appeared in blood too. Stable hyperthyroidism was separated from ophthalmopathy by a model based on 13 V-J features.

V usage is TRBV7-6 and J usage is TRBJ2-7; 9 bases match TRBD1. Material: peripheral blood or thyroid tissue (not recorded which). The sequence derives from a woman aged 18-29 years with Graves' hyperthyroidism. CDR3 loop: CASSPGDRASYEQYF. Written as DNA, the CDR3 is TGTGCCAGCAGCCCAGGGGACAGGGCCTCCTACGAGCAGTACTTC.